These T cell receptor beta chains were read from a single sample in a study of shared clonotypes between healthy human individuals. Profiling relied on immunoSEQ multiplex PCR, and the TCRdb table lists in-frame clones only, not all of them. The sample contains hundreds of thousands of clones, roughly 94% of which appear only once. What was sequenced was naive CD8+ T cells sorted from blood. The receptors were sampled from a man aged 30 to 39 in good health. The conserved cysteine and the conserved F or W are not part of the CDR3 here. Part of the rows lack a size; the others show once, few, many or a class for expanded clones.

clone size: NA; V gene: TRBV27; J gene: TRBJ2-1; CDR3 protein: ASRDDRNAYNEQF
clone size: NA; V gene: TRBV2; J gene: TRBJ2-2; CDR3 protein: ASRGDPPNTGELF
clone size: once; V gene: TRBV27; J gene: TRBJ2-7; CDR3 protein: ASSSPDYEQY
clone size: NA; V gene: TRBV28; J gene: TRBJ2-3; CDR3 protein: ASSLDTGGDTQY
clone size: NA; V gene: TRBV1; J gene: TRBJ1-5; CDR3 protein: TSSQDGTGLLRPQH
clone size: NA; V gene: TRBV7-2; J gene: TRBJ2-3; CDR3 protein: ASSATEQY
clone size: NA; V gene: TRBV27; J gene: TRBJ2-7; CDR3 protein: ASSSGLAGGRQY
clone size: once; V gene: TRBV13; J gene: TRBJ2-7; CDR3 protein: ASSLFKGTSSYEQY
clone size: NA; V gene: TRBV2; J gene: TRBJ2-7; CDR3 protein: ASAGTSGRYEQY
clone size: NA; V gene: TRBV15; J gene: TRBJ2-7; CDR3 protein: ATSRERDSGRASEQY
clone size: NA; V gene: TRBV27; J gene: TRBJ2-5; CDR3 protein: ASKLGYQETQY
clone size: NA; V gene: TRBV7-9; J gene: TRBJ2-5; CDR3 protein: ASSPDLFQETQY
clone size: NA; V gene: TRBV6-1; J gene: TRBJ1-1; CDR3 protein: ASSALQGTNTEAF
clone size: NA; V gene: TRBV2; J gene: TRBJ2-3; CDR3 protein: ASSEWREGTDTQY
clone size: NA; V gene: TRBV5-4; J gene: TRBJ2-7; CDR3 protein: ASSSRTGVYEQY
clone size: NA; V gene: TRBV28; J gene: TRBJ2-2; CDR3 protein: ASSFEAGVNTGELF
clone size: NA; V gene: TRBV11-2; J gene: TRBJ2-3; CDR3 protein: ASSYQGSGVSTDTQY
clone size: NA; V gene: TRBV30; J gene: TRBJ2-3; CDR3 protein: AWTVTGSTDTQY
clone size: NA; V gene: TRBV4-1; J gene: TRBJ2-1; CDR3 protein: ASSQETGLHYNEQF
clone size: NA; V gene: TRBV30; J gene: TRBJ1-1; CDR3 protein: AWSVGAGSGTEAF
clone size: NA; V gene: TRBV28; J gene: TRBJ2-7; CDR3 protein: ASTPGAGTRYEQY
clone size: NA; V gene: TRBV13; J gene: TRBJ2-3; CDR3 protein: ASSLGTSGFTDTQY
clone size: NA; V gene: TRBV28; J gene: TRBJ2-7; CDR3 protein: AVQGWSSYEQY
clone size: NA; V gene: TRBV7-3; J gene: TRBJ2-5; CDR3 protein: ASSLTSSETQY
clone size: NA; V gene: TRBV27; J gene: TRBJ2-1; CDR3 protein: ASSNDSNEQF
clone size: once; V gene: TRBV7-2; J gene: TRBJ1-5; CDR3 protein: ASSLDGGRIHRINQPQH
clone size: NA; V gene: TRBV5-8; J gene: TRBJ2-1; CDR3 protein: ASSQDRVPYNEQF
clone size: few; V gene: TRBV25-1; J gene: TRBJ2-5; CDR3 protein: ASSHQETQY
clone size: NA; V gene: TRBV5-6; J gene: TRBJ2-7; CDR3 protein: ASSLGTGRWEQY
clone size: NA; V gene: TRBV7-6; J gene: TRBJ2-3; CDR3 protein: ASSMFGGTDTQY
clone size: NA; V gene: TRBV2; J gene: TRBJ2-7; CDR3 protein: ASSGTGSTYEQY
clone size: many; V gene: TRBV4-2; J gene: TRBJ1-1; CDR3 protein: ASSQERGSTEAF
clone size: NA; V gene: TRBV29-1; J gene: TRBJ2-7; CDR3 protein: SVGADSSYEQY
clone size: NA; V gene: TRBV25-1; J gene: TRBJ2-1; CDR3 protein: ASSDDRDREWNEQF
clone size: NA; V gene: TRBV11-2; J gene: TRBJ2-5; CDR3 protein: ASSLPWTNQETQY
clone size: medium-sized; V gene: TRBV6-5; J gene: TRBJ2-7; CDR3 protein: ASSTGTGGYEQY
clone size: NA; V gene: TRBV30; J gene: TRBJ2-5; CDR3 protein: AWSKVGQGLLETQY
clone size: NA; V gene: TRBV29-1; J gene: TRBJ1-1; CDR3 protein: SYIALTGSSEAF
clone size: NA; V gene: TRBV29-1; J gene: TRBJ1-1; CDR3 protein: SVLDVWDRGPTEAF
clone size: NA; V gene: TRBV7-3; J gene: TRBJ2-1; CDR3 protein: ASSLGGDEQF
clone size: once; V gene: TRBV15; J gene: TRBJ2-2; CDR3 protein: ATSSKGAGVTGELF
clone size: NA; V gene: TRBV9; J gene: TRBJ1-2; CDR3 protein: ASSVVQGANYGYT
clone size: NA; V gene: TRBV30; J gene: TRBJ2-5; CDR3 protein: AWSLPRDGETQY
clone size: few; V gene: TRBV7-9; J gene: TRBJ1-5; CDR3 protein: ASSREGSQPQH
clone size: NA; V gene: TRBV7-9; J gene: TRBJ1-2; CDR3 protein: ASSLGDSTYGYT
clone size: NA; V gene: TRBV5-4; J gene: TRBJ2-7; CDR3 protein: ASSFLGSHSYEQY
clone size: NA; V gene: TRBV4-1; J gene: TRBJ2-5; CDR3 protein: ASSQVLGQPETQY
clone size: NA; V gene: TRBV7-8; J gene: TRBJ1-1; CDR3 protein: ASSLGEDTEAF
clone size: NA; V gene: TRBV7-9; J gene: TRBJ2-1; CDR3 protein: ASSLRSSYNEQF
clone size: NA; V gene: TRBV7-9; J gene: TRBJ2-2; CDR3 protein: ASSPSINTGELF
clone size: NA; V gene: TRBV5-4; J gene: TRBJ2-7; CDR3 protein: ASSFKGAATEQY
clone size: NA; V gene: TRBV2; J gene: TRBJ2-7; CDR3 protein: ASSELPTGAYEQY
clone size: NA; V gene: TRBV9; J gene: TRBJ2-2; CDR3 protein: ASSGEANTGELF
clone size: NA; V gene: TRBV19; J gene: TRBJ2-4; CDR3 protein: ASSEGTAIAKNIQY
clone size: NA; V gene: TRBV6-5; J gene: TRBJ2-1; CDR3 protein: ASSYRLAGGHEQF
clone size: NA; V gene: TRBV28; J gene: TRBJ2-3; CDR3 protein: ASSLWTGRTDTQY
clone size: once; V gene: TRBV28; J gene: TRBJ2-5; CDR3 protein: ASSLTSEGSNQY
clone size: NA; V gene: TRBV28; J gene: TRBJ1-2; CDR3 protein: ASSLRVVRNPLGYT
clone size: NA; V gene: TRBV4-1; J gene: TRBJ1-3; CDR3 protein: ASSPAGNTIY